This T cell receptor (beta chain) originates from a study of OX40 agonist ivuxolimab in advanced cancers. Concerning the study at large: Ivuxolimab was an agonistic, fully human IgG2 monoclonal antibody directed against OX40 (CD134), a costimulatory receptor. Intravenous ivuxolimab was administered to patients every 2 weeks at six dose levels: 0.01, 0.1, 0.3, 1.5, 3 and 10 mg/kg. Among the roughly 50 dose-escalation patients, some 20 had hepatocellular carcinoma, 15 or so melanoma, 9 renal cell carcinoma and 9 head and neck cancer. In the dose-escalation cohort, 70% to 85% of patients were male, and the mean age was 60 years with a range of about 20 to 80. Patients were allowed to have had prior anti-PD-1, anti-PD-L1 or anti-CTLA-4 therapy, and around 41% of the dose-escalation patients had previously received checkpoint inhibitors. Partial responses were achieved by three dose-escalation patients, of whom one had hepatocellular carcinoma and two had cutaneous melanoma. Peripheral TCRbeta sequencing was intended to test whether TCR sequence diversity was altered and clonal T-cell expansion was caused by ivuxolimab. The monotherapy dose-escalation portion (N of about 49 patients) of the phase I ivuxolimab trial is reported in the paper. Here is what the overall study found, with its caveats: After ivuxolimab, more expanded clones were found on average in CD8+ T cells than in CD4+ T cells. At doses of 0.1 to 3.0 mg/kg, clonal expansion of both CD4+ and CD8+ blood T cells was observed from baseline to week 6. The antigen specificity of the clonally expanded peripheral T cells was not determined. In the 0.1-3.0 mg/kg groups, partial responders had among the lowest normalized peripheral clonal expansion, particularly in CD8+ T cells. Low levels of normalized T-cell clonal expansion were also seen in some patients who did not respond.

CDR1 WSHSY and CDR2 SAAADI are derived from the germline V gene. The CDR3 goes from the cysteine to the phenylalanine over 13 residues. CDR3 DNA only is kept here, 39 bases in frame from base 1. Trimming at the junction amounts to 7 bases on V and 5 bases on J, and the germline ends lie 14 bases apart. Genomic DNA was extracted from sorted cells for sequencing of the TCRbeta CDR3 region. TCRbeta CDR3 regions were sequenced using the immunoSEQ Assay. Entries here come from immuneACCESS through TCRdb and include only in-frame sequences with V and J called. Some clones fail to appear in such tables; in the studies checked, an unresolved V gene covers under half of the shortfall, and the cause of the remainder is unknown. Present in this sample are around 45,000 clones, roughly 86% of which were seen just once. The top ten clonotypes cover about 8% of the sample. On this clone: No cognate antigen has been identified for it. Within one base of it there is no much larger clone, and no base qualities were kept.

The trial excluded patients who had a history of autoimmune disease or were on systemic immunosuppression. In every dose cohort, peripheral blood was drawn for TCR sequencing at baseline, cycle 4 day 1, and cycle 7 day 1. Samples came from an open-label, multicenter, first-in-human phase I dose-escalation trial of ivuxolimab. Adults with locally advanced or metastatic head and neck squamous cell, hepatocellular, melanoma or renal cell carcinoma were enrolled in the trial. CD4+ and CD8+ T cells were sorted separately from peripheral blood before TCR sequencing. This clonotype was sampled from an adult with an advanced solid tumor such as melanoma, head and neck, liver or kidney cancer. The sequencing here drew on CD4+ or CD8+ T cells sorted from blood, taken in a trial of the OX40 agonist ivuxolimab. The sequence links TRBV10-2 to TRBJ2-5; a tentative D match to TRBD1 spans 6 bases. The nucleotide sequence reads TGCGCCAGCATCAAACCAGGGGAGGAGACCCAGTACTTC. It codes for CASIKPGEETQYF.